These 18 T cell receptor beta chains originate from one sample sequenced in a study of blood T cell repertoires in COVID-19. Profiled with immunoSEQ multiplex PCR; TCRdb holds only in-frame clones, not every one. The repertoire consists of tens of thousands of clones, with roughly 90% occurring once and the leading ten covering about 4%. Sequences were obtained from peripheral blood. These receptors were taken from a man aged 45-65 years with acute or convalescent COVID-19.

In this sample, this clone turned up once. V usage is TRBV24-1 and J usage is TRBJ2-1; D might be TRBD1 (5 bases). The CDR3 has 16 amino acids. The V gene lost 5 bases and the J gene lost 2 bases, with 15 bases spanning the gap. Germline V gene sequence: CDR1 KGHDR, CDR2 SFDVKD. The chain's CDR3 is CATSGFRSRAYNEQFF. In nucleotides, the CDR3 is TGTGCCACCAGTGGATTTCGAAGCAGGGCCTACAATGAGCAGTTCTTC.

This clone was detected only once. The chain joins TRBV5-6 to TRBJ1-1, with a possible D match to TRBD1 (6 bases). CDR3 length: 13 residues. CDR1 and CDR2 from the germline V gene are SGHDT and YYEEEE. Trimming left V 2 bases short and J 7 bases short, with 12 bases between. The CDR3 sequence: CASSFRGAGEAFF. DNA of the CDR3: TGTGCCAGCAGCTTCAGGGGCGCAGGTGAAGCTTTCTTT.

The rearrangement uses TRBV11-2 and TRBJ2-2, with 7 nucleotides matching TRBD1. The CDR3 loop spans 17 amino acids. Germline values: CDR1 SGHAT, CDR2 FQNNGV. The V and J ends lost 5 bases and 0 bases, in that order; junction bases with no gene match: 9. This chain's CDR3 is CASSTNGQDSNTGELFF. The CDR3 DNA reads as TGTGCCAGCAGCACTAACGGACAGGACTCGAACACCGGGGAGCTGTTTTTT.

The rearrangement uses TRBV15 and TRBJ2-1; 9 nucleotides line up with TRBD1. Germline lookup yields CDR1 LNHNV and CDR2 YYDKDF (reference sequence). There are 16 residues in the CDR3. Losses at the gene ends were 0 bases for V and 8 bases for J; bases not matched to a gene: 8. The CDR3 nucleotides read TGTGCCACCAGCAGAGATAAGATGGGACAGGGCGATGAGCAGTTCTTC. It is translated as CATSRDKMGQGDEQFF.

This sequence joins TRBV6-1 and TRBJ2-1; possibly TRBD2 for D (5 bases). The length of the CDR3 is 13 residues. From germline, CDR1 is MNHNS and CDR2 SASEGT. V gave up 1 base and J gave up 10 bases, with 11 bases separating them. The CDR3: CASSEGGRREQFF. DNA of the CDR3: TGTGCCAGCAGTGAAGGAGGGAGACGGGAGCAGTTCTTC.

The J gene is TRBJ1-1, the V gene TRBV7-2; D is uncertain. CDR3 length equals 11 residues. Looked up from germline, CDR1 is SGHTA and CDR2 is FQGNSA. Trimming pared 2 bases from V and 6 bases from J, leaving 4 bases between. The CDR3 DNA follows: TGTGCCAGCAGCTTAAGAGCTGAAGCTTTCTTT. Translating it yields CASSLRAEAFF.

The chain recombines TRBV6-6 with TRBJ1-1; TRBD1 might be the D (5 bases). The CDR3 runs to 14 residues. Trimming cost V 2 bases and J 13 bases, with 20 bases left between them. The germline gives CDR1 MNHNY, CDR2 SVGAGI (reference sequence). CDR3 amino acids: CASSYRGGTEEDFF. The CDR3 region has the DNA TGTGCCAGCAGTTACAGGGGCGGCACTGAAGAGGATTTCTTT.

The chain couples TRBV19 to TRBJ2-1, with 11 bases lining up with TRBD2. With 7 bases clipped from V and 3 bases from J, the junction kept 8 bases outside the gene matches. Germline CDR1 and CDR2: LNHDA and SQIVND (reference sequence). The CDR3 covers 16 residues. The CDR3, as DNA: TGTGCCAGTATCCCCTCTAGCGGGAGGTACTACAATGAGCAGTTCTTC. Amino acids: CASIPSSGRYYNEQFF.

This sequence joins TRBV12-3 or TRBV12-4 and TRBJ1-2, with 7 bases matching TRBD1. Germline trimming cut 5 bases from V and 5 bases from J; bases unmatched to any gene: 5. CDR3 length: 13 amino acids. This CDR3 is CASSQDRWYGYTF. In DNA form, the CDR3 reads TGTGCCAGCAGTCAGGACAGGTGGTATGGCTACACCTTC.

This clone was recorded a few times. The CDR3 reads CASMEGYNSPLHF. As DNA, the CDR3 is TGTGCCAGCATGGAGGGTTATAATTCACCCCTCCACTTT. The chain links TRBV6-5 to TRBJ1-6; D uncertain. The CDR3 covers 13 residues. The V gene lost 7 bases and the J gene lost 4 bases, with 8 bases spanning the gap. CDR1 and CDR2 (germline): MNHEY, SVGAGI.

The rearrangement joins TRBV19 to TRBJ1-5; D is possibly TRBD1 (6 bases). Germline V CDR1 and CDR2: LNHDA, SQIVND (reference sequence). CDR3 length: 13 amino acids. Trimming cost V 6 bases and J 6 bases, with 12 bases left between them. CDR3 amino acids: CASRRGRGQPQHF. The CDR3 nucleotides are TGTGCCAGTAGAAGGGGGAGGGGTCAGCCCCAGCATTTT.

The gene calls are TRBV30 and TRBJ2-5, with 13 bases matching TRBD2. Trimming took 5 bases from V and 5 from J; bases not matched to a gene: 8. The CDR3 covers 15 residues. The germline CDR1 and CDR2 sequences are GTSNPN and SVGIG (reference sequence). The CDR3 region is CAWSKGLAGSETQYF. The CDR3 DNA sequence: TGTGCCTGGTCAAAGGGACTAGCGGGATCCGAGACCCAGTACTTC.

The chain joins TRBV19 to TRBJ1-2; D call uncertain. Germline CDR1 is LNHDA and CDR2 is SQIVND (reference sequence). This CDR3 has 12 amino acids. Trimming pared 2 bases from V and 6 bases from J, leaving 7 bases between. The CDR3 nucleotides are TGTGCCAGTAGTATAATACAGCATGGCTACACCTTC. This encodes CASSIIQHGYTF.

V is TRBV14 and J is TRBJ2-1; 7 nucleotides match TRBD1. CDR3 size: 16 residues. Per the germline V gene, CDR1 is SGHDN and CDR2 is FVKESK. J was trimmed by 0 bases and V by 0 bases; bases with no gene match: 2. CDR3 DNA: TGTGCCAGCAGCCAAGAGACAGGGAGCTCCTACAATGAGCAGTTCTTC. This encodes CASSQETGSSYNEQFF.

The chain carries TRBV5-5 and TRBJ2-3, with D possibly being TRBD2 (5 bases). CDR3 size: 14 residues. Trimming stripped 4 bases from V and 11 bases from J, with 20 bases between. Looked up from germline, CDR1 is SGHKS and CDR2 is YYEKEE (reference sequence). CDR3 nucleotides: TGTGCCAGCAGCCTGAGGACGGACGACTATCGGCAGTATTTT. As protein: CASSLRTDDYRQYF. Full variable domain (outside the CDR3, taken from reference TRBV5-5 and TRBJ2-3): DAGVTQSPTHLIKTRGQQVTLRCSPISGHKSVSWYQQVLGQGPQFIFQYYEKEERGRGNFPDRFSARQFPNYSSELNVNALLLGDSALYLCASSLRTDDYRQYFGPGTRLTVL.

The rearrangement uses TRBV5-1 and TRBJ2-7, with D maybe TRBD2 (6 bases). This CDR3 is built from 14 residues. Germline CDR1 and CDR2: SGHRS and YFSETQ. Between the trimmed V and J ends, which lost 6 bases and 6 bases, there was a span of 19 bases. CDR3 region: CASKRGGAGSEQYF. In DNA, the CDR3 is TGCGCCAGCAAGAGAGGAGGGGCGGGAAGCGAGCAGTACTTC.

The DNA of the CDR3 is TGTGCCAGTAGTTCGGCCGGGACAGGAGTTGTCGAGTACTTC. It yields the protein CASSSAGTGVVEYF. The J gene is TRBJ2-4, the V gene TRBV19; 8 nucleotides align to TRBD1. Germline loops: CDR1 LNHDA, CDR2 SQIVND (reference sequence). J was trimmed by 14 bases and V by 5 bases; bases with no gene match: 14. This CDR3 contains 14 residues. The complete variable domain, with remaining parts taken from reference TRBV19 and TRBJ2-4, reads DGGITQSPKYLFRKEGQNVTLSCEQNLNHDAMYWYRQDPGQGLRLIYYSQIVNDFQKGDIAEGYSVSREKKESFPLTVTSAQKNPTAFYLCASSSAGTGVVEYFGAGTRLSVL.

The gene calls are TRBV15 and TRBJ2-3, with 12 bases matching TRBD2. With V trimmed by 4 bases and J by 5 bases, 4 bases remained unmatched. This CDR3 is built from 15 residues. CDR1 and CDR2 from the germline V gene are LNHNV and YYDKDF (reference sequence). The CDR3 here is CATSKGLAGIDTQYF. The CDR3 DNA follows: TGTGCCACCAGCAAAGGACTAGCGGGAATAGATACGCAGTATTTT.